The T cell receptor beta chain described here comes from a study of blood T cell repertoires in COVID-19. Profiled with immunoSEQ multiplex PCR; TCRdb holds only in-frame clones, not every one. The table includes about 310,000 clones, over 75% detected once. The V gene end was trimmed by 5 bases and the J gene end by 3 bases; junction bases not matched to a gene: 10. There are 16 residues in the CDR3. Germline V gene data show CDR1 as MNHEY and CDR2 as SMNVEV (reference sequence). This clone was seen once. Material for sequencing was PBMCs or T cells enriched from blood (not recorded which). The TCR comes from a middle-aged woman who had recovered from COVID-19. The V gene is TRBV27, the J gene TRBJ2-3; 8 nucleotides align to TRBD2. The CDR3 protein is CASSPLAGRGTDTQYF. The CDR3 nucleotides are TGTGCCAGCAGTCCCCTAGCGGGCCGGGGGACAGATACGCAGTATTTT.